These 20 T cell receptor beta chains share one sample of origin, sequenced in a study of technical replicates of blood from several donors. TCRdb's table, derived via immunoSEQ multiplex PCR, lists solely in-frame clones and lacks some. The repertoire consists of some 70,000 clones, with about 97% occurring once and the leading ten covering more than 0.25%. The sequencing sample was made of T cells isolated from PBMCs. All receptors derive from a human donor in good health.

The chain has TRBV2 and TRBJ2-5; perhaps TRBD1 as D (7 bases). From germline, CDR1 is SNHLY and CDR2 FYNNEI. Between the trimmed V and J ends, which lost 7 bases and 2 bases, there was a span of 20 bases. CDR3 length: 16 residues. CDR3 nucleotides: TGTGCCAGCATTAAGGGGGCGGGAATAGGGCAAGAGACCCAGTACTTC. It codes for CASIKGAGIGQETQYF. Variable domain in full (rest from reference TRBV2 and TRBJ2-5): EPEVTQTPSHQVTQMGQEVILRCVPISNHLYFYWYRQILGQKVEFLVSFYNNEISEKSEIFDDQFSVERPDGSNFTLKIRSTKLEDSAMYFCASIKGAGIGQETQYFGPGTRLLVL.

CDR3 amino acids: CSVVPGVGQPQHF. The CDR3 DNA reads TGCAGCGTTGTTCCTGGAGTAGGTCAGCCCCAGCATTTT. This chain uses TRBV29-1 with TRBJ1-5; D gene unclear. In germline, CDR1 is SQVTM, CDR2 ANQGSEA. This CDR3 region has 13 residues. Deletions cut 4 bases from V and 6 bases from J, with 13 bases between.

V and J are TRBV4-1 and TRBJ2-7; no clear D. This CDR3 spans 15 amino acids. Germline values: CDR1 MGHRA, CDR2 YSYEKL. Trimming cost V 0 bases and J 1 base, with 10 bases left between them. This CDR3 reads CASSQDLGTSYEQYF. The CDR3 DNA sequence: TGCGCCAGCAGCCAAGATCTGGGCACTTCCTACGAGCAGTACTTC.

This sequence joins TRBV15 and TRBJ2-1; 11 nucleotides line up with TRBD2. From germline, CDR1 is LNHNV and CDR2 YYDKDF (reference sequence). This CDR3 has 15 amino acids. The J segment lost 7 bases and the V segment lost 4 bases, leaving 6 bases of the junction unmatched. CDR3: CATSIASGRRNEQFF. CDR3 nucleotides: TGTGCCACCAGCATAGCTAGCGGGAGGAGAAATGAGCAGTTCTTC.

The genes are TRBV9 and TRBJ1-3, with D perhaps matching TRBD1 (6 bases). The CDR3 sequence is 14 residues long. Germline assignment: CDR1 SGDLS and CDR2 YYNGEE. Trimming took off 4 bases at V and 4 bases at J, with 12 bases between the two ends. As DNA, the CDR3 is TGTGCCAGCAGCCCTGTACAGGGAGGAAACACCATATATTTT. Translation gives CASSPVQGGNTIYF.

The rearrangement links TRBV9 to TRBJ1-5; TRBD1 agrees at 10 bases. This CDR3 has 14 residues. Losses at the gene ends were 3 bases for V and 4 bases for J; bases not matched to a gene: 1. Germline lookup yields CDR1 SGDLS and CDR2 YYNGEE. This chain's CDR3 is CASSGQGANQPQHF. The CDR3 DNA is TGTGCCAGCAGCGGACAGGGGGCTAATCAGCCCCAGCATTTT.

This clone was seen once. V and J are TRBV7-7 and TRBJ2-2; tentative D call: TRBD1 (6 bases). Trimming stripped 5 bases from V and 1 base from J, with 14 bases between. The CDR3 sequence is 16 residues long. Germline CDR1 SSHAT, CDR2 FNYEAQ (reference sequence). CDR3 nucleotide sequence: TGTGCCAGCAGCCCAAGGACAGCTAAGAACACCGGGGAGCTGTTTTTT. Residues: CASSPRTAKNTGELFF.

The CDR3 protein is CASSMGAGAYNEQFF. The CDR3 DNA reads as TGTGCCAGTAGTATGGGAGCGGGAGCCTACAATGAGCAGTTCTTC. The chain employs TRBV19 and TRBJ2-1; 8 bases fit TRBD2. Germline CDR1 and CDR2: LNHDA and SQIVND (reference sequence). The CDR3 contains 15 residues. With 3 bases clipped from V and 2 bases from J, the junction kept 3 bases outside the gene matches.

The chain employs TRBV27 and TRBJ1-1; maybe TRBD1 (5 bases). V gave up 0 bases and J gave up 5 bases, with 10 bases separating them. The CDR3 sequence is 14 residues long. Germline CDR1 and CDR2: MNHEY and SMNVEV (reference sequence). The DNA of the CDR3 is TGTGCCAGCAGTTTATCGAGCGGGGGGACTGAAGCTTTCTTT. This translates into CASSLSSGGTEAFF.

The chain uses TRBV23-1 and TRBJ1-5, with D unresolved. TRBV23-1 carries the ORF label, with uncertain function. This CDR3 comprises 15 residues. Trimming removed 0 bases at V and 0 bases at J, with 6 bases between. CDR3 DNA: TGCGCCAGCAGTCAATCGTTCAGTAGCAATCAGCCCCAGCATTTT. This encodes CASSQSFSSNQPQHF.

The CDR3 loop reads CASSQENRPNQPQHF. CDR3 DNA sequence: TGCGCCAGCAGCCAAGAGAACAGGCCGAATCAGCCCCAGCATTTT. This chain uses TRBV4-3 with TRBJ1-5; the D gene is possibly TRBD1 (5 bases). The germline V gene encodes CDR1 LGHNA and CDR2 YSLEER. The CDR3 covers 15 residues. Trimming removed 0 bases from V and 4 bases from J, with 10 bases in between.

The chain combines TRBV5-1 with TRBJ1-4, with no clear D. The CDR3 covers 15 residues. The V gene lost 0 bases and the J gene lost 8 bases, with 14 bases spanning the gap. Germline-derived CDR1 and CDR2 are SGHRS and YFSETQ. CDR3 DNA sequence: TGCGCCAGCAGCTTGGCGGTCTCTTCGTCGGAAAAACTGTTTTTT. This encodes CASSLAVSSSEKLFF.

V usage is TRBV7-9 and J usage is TRBJ2-5; 9 nucleotides line up with TRBD1. Losses at the gene ends were 5 bases for V and 5 bases for J; bases not matched to a gene: 6. Per germline, CDR1 SEHNR and CDR2 FQNEAQ (reference sequence). The CDR3 spans 14 residues. Written as DNA, the CDR3 is TGTGCCAGCAGCAGACAGGGGGACCGGGAGACCCAGTACTTC. Translation: CASSRQGDRETQYF.

The J gene is TRBJ1-2, the V gene TRBV7-8, with TRBD1 matching over 11 bases. This CDR3 has 18 residues. V lost 0 bases and J lost 8; bases outside the gene matches: 14. The germline V gene encodes CDR1 SGHVS and CDR2 FQNEAQ. In nucleotides, the CDR3 is TGTGCCAGCAGCTTAGCGGGCCCCGTGGGACAGGGGGTTCAAGGCTACACCTTC. Protein product: CASSLAGPVGQGVQGYTF.

J is TRBJ2-7 and V is TRBV2; TRBD2 matches at 14 bases. Germline CDR1 SNHLY, CDR2 FYNNEI. The CDR3 totals 13 residues. V was pared by 10 bases and J by 3 bases, with 2 bases of the junction left unmatched. The CDR3 protein is CAKGTSGSYEQYF. CDR3 DNA sequence: TGTGCCAAAGGGACTAGCGGGAGCTACGAGCAGTACTTC.

This clone appeared a single time. The J gene is TRBJ1-1, the V gene TRBV11-2; no clear D gene. Germline-derived CDR1 and CDR2 are SGHAT and FQNNGV. V was clipped by 5 bases and J by 5 bases, with 12 bases between them. The CDR3 extends over 13 amino acids. The CDR3 sequence is CASSVTEWTEAFF. The CDR3 coding sequence is TGTGCCAGCAGCGTCACGGAGTGGACTGAAGCTTTCTTT.

This clone is a singleton in its sample. The CDR3 protein is CASSFRQGRHNEQFF. In nucleotides, the CDR3 is TGTGCCAGCAGCTTCCGACAGGGGCGCCACAATGAGCAGTTCTTC. The genes are TRBV13 and TRBJ2-1, with TRBD1 matching 8 bases. J lost 5 bases, V lost 3 bases, and 6 bases had no gene match. CDR1 is PRHDT, CDR2 FYEKMQ, per germline (reference sequence). The CDR3 has 15 amino acids. The full variable domain, completed using reference TRBV13 and TRBJ2-1, is AAGVIQSPRHLIKEKRETATLKCYPIPRHDTVYWYQQGPGQDPQFLISFYEKMQSDKGSIPDRFSAQQFSDYHSELNMSSLELGDSALYFCASSFRQGRHNEQFFGPGTRLTVL.

The chain joins TRBV30 to TRBJ1-1, with TRBD1 identical over 11 bases. The CDR3 runs 16 residues. V lost 4 bases and J lost 6; bases outside the gene matches: 13. Germline lookup yields CDR1 GTSNPN and CDR2 SVGIG (reference sequence). The DNA for the CDR3 is TGTGCCTGGAATCCTTATTGGGGACAGGGGGATTCTGAAGCTTTCTTT. Translated: CAWNPYWGQGDSEAFF. Together with reference TRBV30 and TRBJ1-1, the CDR3 gives the full variable domain: SQTIHQWPATLVQPVGSPLSLECTVEGTSNPNLYWYRQAAGRGLQLLFYSVGIGQISSEVPQNLSASRPQDRQFILSSKKLLLSDSGFYLCAWNPYWGQGDSEAFFGQGTRLTVV.

The chain employs TRBV27 and TRBJ1-2, with D unresolved. The V end was cut by 5 bases, the J end by 4 bases, with 8 bases between. Per germline, CDR1 MNHEY and CDR2 SMNVEV (reference sequence). The CDR3 has 12 amino acids. The DNA of the CDR3 is TGTGCCAGCAGTATGGCCTCCTATGGCTACACCTTC. It yields the protein CASSMASYGYTF.

The V call is TRBV4-2, the J call TRBJ2-7; D gene ambiguous. The CDR3 has 14 amino acids. The germline gives CDR1 LGHNA, CDR2 YNFKEQ. Trimming pared 0 bases from V and 2 bases from J, leaving 8 bases between. CDR3 in amino acids: CASSQDSRAYEQYF. CDR3 sequence (DNA): TGTGCCAGCAGCCAAGATAGCAGAGCCTACGAGCAGTACTTC.